The next 25 T cell receptor beta chains were all read from a single sample in a study of cytomegalovirus exposure and HLA in healthy donors. The primer mix had 60 Vbeta and 13 Jbeta primers. Some clones are missing from TCRdb's copy, which holds only in-frame ones; the method was immunoSEQ multiplex PCR. The sample consists of 90,000 or so clones, over 70% of them appearing once. Sequencing input: PBMCs. The receptors come from a man aged 50-59 years in good health and CMV-seropositive.

This chain connects TRBV7-3 to TRBJ2-3; possibly TRBD1 for D (6 bases). CDR1 SGHTA and CDR2 FQGTGA come from the germline V gene. Trimming took off 5 bases at V and 4 bases at J, with 16 bases between the two ends. The CDR3 extends over 15 amino acids. CDR3 amino acids: CASSPSTGFPDTQYF. The DNA for the CDR3 is TGTGCCAGCAGCCCGTCTACAGGGTTCCCAGATACGCAGTATTTT.

The chain links TRBV5-6 to TRBJ2-1; 9 nucleotides align to TRBD2. CDR1 is SGHDT and CDR2 is YYEEEE in the germline V gene. J gave up 9 bases and V 9 bases, and 13 bases lay outside the gene matches. This CDR3 region has 14 residues. CDR3: CATRRLAGRGEQFF. The CDR3 region has the DNA TGTGCCACCCGGCGGCTAGCGGGGAGAGGTGAGCAGTTCTTC.

The V gene is TRBV9, the J gene TRBJ2-3; TRBD2 matches 10 bases. This CDR3 has 16 amino acids. V gave up 0 bases and J gave up 5 bases; unmatched junction bases: 6. Germline V CDR1 and CDR2: SGDLS, YYNGEE. The CDR3 coding sequence is TGTGCCAGCAGCGTAGAGCTAGCGGGAGTGGAAGATACGCAGTATTTT. Amino acids: CASSVELAGVEDTQYF.

This clone came up once. The chain joins TRBV5-5 to TRBJ1-4; 7 nucleotides agree with TRBD1. Unmatched junction bases numbered 4, after V lost 3 bases and J lost 5 bases. This CDR3 has 14 residues. Germline CDR1 and CDR2: SGHKS and YYEKEE (reference sequence). For the CDR3, the DNA is TGTGCCAGCAGCTCGATGACAGGGAATGAAAAACTGTTTTTT. This codes for CASSSMTGNEKLFF.

V usage is TRBV11-2 and J usage is TRBJ2-2; D unresolved. Germline CDR1 and CDR2: SGHAT and FQNNGV. The CDR3 totals 11 residues. V was pared by 6 bases and J by 5 bases, with 4 bases between. The CDR3 loop is CASSPTGELFF. The CDR3 DNA sequence: TGTGCCAGCAGTCCGACCGGGGAGCTGTTTTTT.

This clone has a handful of counts. This chain connects TRBV7-2 to TRBJ1-5; weak D call: TRBD1 (5 bases). This CDR3 is 12 amino acids long. Germline V gene data show CDR1 as SGHTA and CDR2 as FQGNSA. V lost 4 bases to trimming and J lost 7 bases, with 8 bases between them. The CDR3 is CASSSSGQPQHF. For the CDR3, the DNA is TGTGCCAGCAGCTCTTCAGGGCAGCCCCAGCATTTT.

In its sample, this clone was seen once. This chain joins TRBV30 and TRBJ2-5; possibly TRBD1 for D (6 bases). The last part of the DNA fits TRBJ2-7 better; the J call may be wrong. The CDR3 has 12 residues. Germline lookup yields CDR1 GTSNPN and CDR2 SVGIG (reference sequence). CDR3 residues: CAWSKDRYEQYF. Here the CDR3 DNA reads TGTGCCTGGAGTAAGGACAGATACGAGCAGTACTTC.

The chain is built from TRBV11-2 and TRBJ2-1; D ambiguous. The CDR3 extends over 12 amino acids. Germline CDR1 and CDR2: SGHAT and FQNNGV. The V end was cut by 5 bases, the J end by 8 bases, with 10 bases between. Here the CDR3 reads CASSPPSDEQFF. CDR3 coding DNA: TGTGCCAGCAGCCCCCCGAGCGATGAGCAGTTCTTC.

CDR3 protein: CASRLSGSSEQYF. The CDR3, as DNA: TGTGCCAGCAGGTTAAGCGGGAGTAGCGAGCAGTACTTC. V is TRBV5-8 and J is TRBJ2-7; 8 bases align to TRBD2. Germline values: CDR1 SGHTS, CDR2 YDEGEE. The CDR3 loop spans 13 amino acids. J was trimmed by 6 bases and V by 5 bases; bases with no gene match: 7.

This clone was observed a handful of times. J is TRBJ1-4 and V is TRBV6-5; no firm D call. Germline V gene data show CDR1 as MNHEY and CDR2 as SVGAGI. Between the trimmed V and J ends, which lost 2 bases and 3 bases, there was a span of 13 bases. The CDR3 length is 16 residues. The CDR3: CASSYLAGRPNEKLFF. The CDR3 region has the DNA TGTGCCAGCAGTTACCTCGCGGGGAGGCCTAATGAAAAACTGTTTTTT.

This chain uses TRBV12-5 with TRBJ1-2; 8 nucleotides agree with TRBD1. The CDR3 totals 14 residues. V was pared by 6 bases and J by 7 bases, with 10 bases of the junction left unmatched. Germline-derived CDR1 and CDR2 are LGHNT and FRNRAP. The CDR3: CASGLFGQGRGYTF. The CDR3 nucleotides are TGTGCTAGTGGACTATTTGGACAGGGCCGTGGCTACACCTTC. The full variable domain, rest sourced from reference TRBV12-5 and TRBJ1-2, is DARVTQTPRHKVTEMGQEVTMRCQPILGHNTVFWYRQTMMQGLELLAYFRNRAPLDDSGMPKDRFSAEMPDATLATLKIQPSEPRDSAVYFCASGLFGQGRGYTFGSGTRLTVV.

The chain employs TRBV5-1 and TRBJ1-4; a possible D gene is TRBD1 (5 bases). V dropped 5 bases and J dropped 0 bases, with 14 bases sitting between them. In germline, CDR1 is SGHRS, CDR2 YFSETQ. The CDR3 loop spans 16 amino acids. The CDR3 loop reads CASRSAPGTTNEKLFF. CDR3 bases: TGCGCCAGCAGGTCGGCTCCAGGGACAACTAATGAAAAACTGTTTTTT.

The rearrangement joins TRBV7-2 to TRBJ2-2, with D tentatively TRBD2 (5 bases). Trimming shortened V by 5 bases and J by 6 bases, and 16 bases separated the two germline ends. CDR3 length: 15 amino acids. Germline V CDR1 and CDR2: SGHTA, FQGNSA. For the CDR3, the DNA is TGTGCCAGCAGCCATTATCCGGCGAGGGCCGGGGAGCTGTTTTTT. Translated: CASSHYPARAGELFF.

The chain is built from TRBV10-3 and TRBJ2-2; a weak D match, TRBD1 (6 bases). The V end was cut by 2 bases, the J end by 4 bases, with 8 bases between. Germline CDR1 ENHRY, CDR2 SYGVKD. The CDR3 contains 14 residues. As DNA, the CDR3 is TGTGCCATCAGTGAGCGGGACATCACCGGGGAGCTGTTTTTT. Translating it yields CAISERDITGELFF.

This clone was counted a single time. The chain employs TRBV4-2 and TRBJ2-3, with D perhaps matching TRBD2 (6 bases). CDR1 and CDR2 (germline): LGHNA, YNFKEQ. The V and J ends lost 0 bases and 1 base respectively, with 17 bases between them. This CDR3 contains 18 residues. The chain's CDR3 is CASSQDSLRASGTDTQYF. The DNA for the CDR3 is TGTGCCAGCAGCCAAGATTCCCTGCGGGCTAGCGGCACAGATACGCAGTATTTT.

The gene calls are TRBV5-1 and TRBJ2-7; 8 bases align to TRBD1. V shed 5 bases and J 0 bases; nucleotides not matched to a gene: 7. CDR3 length: 15 residues. Germline assignment: CDR1 SGHRS and CDR2 YFSETQ. CDR3 DNA: TGCGCCAGCAGTTCAACAGGGGGAAGCTCCTACGAGCAGTACTTC. Protein: CASSSTGGSSYEQYF.

V usage is TRBV2 and J usage is TRBJ2-4; 8 nucleotides align to TRBD2. The germline V gene encodes CDR1 SNHLY and CDR2 FYNNEI. CDR3 length: 15 amino acids. V was pared by 6 bases and J by 8 bases, with 12 bases of the junction left unmatched. This chain's CDR3 is CASSELAGRGDIQYF. DNA of the CDR3: TGTGCCAGCAGCGAGTTAGCGGGACGAGGGGACATTCAGTACTTC.

This chain connects TRBV19 to TRBJ2-1; D is uncertain. Deletions cut 3 bases from V and 10 bases from J, with 19 bases between. The CDR3 has 15 residues. Germline V gene lookup returns CDR1 LNHDA and CDR2 SQIVND (reference sequence). The chain's CDR3 is CASSINSARPPEQFF. The DNA for the CDR3 is TGTGCCAGTAGTATTAATTCCGCTAGGCCACCGGAGCAGTTCTTC.

This clone occurred a few times. The chain uses TRBV19 and TRBJ1-1; D perhaps matches TRBD1 (5 bases). This CDR3 spans 11 amino acids. V was clipped by 7 bases and J by 5 bases, with 8 bases between them. CDR1 is LNHDA, CDR2 SQIVND, per germline (reference sequence). This chain's CDR3 is CASTGWTEAFF. CDR3 in DNA: TGTGCCAGTACAGGGTGGACTGAAGCTTTCTTT.

The chain joins TRBV19 to TRBJ2-1; TRBD2 might be the D (5 bases). V lost 5 bases and J 0 bases, leaving 11 bases between the germline ends. This CDR3 has 15 residues. In germline, CDR1 is LNHDA, CDR2 SQIVND (reference sequence). In DNA form, the CDR3 reads TGTGCCAGTAGTTTCGAGCGGAGCTCCTACAATGAGCAGTTCTTC. It specifies CASSFERSSYNEQFF.

The V call is TRBV25-1, the J call TRBJ2-7; no reliable D call. Trimming stripped 4 bases from V and 6 bases from J, with 10 bases between. Looked up from germline, CDR1 is MGHDK and CDR2 is SYGVNS. The length of the CDR3 is 12 residues. The CDR3 region is CASSGERVEQYF. The CDR3 nucleotides are TGTGCCAGCAGTGGCGAGAGAGTCGAGCAGTACTTC.

Only one count was recorded for this clone. The chain is built from TRBV2 and TRBJ2-1; TRBD2 matches 12 bases. Germline V gene data show CDR1 as SNHLY and CDR2 as FYNNEI. CDR3 size: 14 residues. The V gene end was trimmed by 10 bases and the J gene end by 5 bases; junction bases not matched to a gene: 6. The CDR3 DNA is TGTGCCACCCATCGACTAGCGGGAGACAATGAGCAGTTCTTC. Amino acid sequence: CATHRLAGDNEQFF. Combining the CDR3 with reference TRBV2 and TRBJ2-1 gives the whole variable domain EPEVTQTPSHQVTQMGQEVILRCVPISNHLYFYWYRQILGQKVEFLVSFYNNEISEKSEIFDDQFSVERPDGSNFTLKIRSTKLEDSAMYFCATHRLAGDNEQFFGPGTRLTVL.

About this clone: At one end the junction does not follow the germline gene, possibly because of a read error. The rearrangement uses TRBV30 and TRBJ2-6; 8 bases line up with TRBD1. This CDR3 is 16 amino acids long. The germline V gene has CDR1 GTSNPN and CDR2 SVGIG (reference sequence). The DNA of the CDR3 is TGTGCCTGGGAGAGGACAGGGTCATCTGGGGCCAACGGCCTGACTTTC. Its protein is CAWERTGSSGANGLTF.

The CDR3 is CASSQPRRGNNEQFF. The CDR3 DNA reads TGTGCCAGCAGCCAGCCGAGGCGGGGGAACAATGAGCAGTTCTTC. The rearrangement joins TRBV4-2 to TRBJ2-1, with TRBD2 identical over 7 bases. V shed 3 bases and J 5 bases; nucleotides not matched to a gene: 7. CDR3 size: 15 residues. Per the germline V gene, CDR1 is LGHNA and CDR2 is YNFKEQ.

With regard to this clone: At one boundary the junction diverges from the germline segment, which might be a read error. This sequence joins TRBV7-9 and TRBJ2-2, with 9 bases that match TRBD2. Germline V CDR1 and CDR2: SEHNR, FQNEAQ (reference sequence). The CDR3 is 17 residues long. The CDR3 reads CSSSFLVAGANTGELFF. CDR3 coding DNA: TGTTCCAGCAGCTTCTTAGTAGCGGGGGCGAACACCGGGGAGCTGTTTTTT. Together with reference TRBV7-9 and TRBJ2-2, the CDR3 gives the full variable domain: DTGVSQNPRHKITKRGQNVTFRCDPISEHNRLYWYRQTLGQGPEFLTYFQNEAQLEKSRLLSDRFSAERPKGSFSTLEIQRTEQGDSAMYLCSSSFLVAGANTGELFFGEGSRLTVL.